This TCR beta chain was sequenced in a study of Graves' ophthalmopathy and Graves' hyperthyroidism (dated by TCRdb to the late 2010s). Regarding the complete study: Peripheral blood samples were taken at the time of initial diagnosis, before any treatment was given. In about six hyperthyroidism patients, T-cell repertoires of thyroid tissue and blood were compared. Once sampling was done, hyperthyroidism patients were given methimazole at a starting dose of 30 mg daily, while ophthalmopathy patients were given high-dose intravenous methylprednisolone. An independent validation cohort was composed of around 19 hyperthyroidism patients and over 15 patients who later progressed from hyperthyroidism to ophthalmopathy. In total, approximately 130 blood samples were TCR-sequenced: 40 to 45 ophthalmopathy, some 75 hyperthyroidism and approximately 17 hyperthyroidism-to-ophthalmopathy patients. To explore V-J signatures that separate ophthalmopathy from hyperthyroidism, a discovery set of 100 patients was enrolled, consisting of about 45 with ophthalmopathy and roughly 59 with stable hyperthyroidism. The roughly 100 discovery patients were divided at random into training and test sets in a 7:3 ratio. The study used signatures of the TCR beta repertoire to tell Graves' ophthalmopathy apart from Graves' hyperthyroidism and to predict which patients would progress to ophthalmopathy. Broad study findings and their caveats: The 13-signature model separated ophthalmopathy from stable hyperthyroidism with 85% to 90% sensitivity and 81.08% specificity in cross-validation, and 80%/75% in the test set. In validation, the model predicted ophthalmopathy progression with more than 70% sensitivity and about 77% specificity; roughly eleven predicted patients were CT-confirmed with GO in a median of around 6.5 months. Most expanded thyroid clonotypes with a frequency above 0.001 also appeared in blood, which suggests that blood repertoires may reflect the immune response in the thyroid. No statistical method was used to predetermine the sample size, and group allocation was not hidden from the investigators.

CDR1 and CDR2 are read off the germline V gene as MGHRA and YSYEKL. The V and J ends are trimmed by 0 bases and 8 bases, leaving 11 bases between them. The cysteine opens and the phenylalanine closes a CDR3 of 13 amino acids. The sequence is cut down to CDR3 DNA, 39 bases in frame from base 1. In the case of this clonotype: Its antigen remains undetermined. No per-base quality is available; no much larger clone lies one base away.

For repertoire sequencing, TCR beta CDR3 regions were amplified from RNA transcripts. The first round was an RT-PCR using HTBI primers with the Qiagen OneStep RT-PCR kit, and this first round was followed by a second-round multiplex PCR, then size selection and purification. Libraries were sequenced on an Illumina HiSeq2000 using paired-end 100 bp reads. The source study handled its data this way. Reads were processed with SOAPnuke, discarding reads with adapters, uncalled bases, mean Phred below 15, or no exact constant-primer or identifier match. COPE v1.2.5 was used to merge the high-quality paired reads. Clonotypes were defined as unique nucleotide sequences and were aligned to IMGT TRB V, D and J references using MiTCR v1.1. The analysis was limited to V-J combinations with a frequency above 0.0001, which together covered 99.2% of repertoires. For each V-J combination, a TCR clonal expansion and chaos score was defined as the ratio of F50 clonal expansion to chaos observed in the TCRdist matrix. Welch's t-statistics and random forest were used to reduce features to about 14 V-J combinations, which were fed into a naive Bayes classifier. The similarity between thyroid and blood repertoires was quantified using the Morisita-Horn index. TCRdb itself trimmed the public reads at Q25 with fastp, ran MiXCR and retained productive beta chains. CDR3 protein sequences are deduplicated, and each keeps its most common genes and DNA. TCRdb's processing, not the study's, gives the V and J calls here. The sample table shows hundreds of thousands of distinct CDR3 sequences, and over 13% are seen once. Approximately 9.8% of the sample is taken by the ten largest.

Ophthalmopathy patients were characterized by moderately to severely active disease, a Clinical Activity Score of at least 3, a NOSPECS grade of at least 4, and a disease duration under 3 months. Patients were excluded if they had other autoimmune diseases, uncontrolled infections, pregnancy or lactation. Diagnosis relied on clinical symptoms, serum thyroxine, TRAb, thyroid ultrasound and orbital computed tomography. PBMCs were isolated from 7.5 to 10 ml of fresh peripheral blood by Ficoll-Paque density gradient centrifugation. Total RNA was extracted using Trizol reagent, and RNA quality was checked on an Agilent 2100 Bioanalyzer.

This TCR came from a woman under 40 with Graves' ophthalmopathy. Donor details come from another sample of the same person, matched by shared clones. Sample: blood. The sequence links TRBV4-1 to TRBJ2-7; the D gene cannot be resolved reliably. The CDR3 region reads CASSQDRIVKQYF. The DNA reads TGCGCCAGCAGCCAAGATCGGATAGTCAAGCAGTACTTC.